The 14 T cell receptor beta chains below all came from one sample that was sequenced in a study of T cells in Graves' hyperthyroidism and ophthalmopathy. The investigators amplified TCR beta CDR3 regions from RNA transcripts. The study used the HTBI primer set for a first-round RT-PCR of the TCR CDR3. TCRdb processed the multiplex PCR reads anew with MiXCR; each CDR3 protein has one entry. Here the sample spans roughly 160,000 distinct CDR3 sequences, just under 9.5% being singletons. Sample: blood. These TCRs come from a woman aged 18 to 35 with Graves' hyperthyroidism that later progressed to Graves' ophthalmopathy.

This clonotype was picked up a small number of times. This chain joins TRBV5-4 and TRBJ2-7; TRBD2 is a possible D gene (6 bases). The V gene's germline CDR1 is SGHNT and CDR2 YYREEE (reference sequence). The length of the CDR3 is 15 residues. V lost 4 bases, J lost 2 bases, and 16 bases lay in between. DNA of the CDR3: TGTGCCAGCAGCACATCCTCCACTAGCCCCTACGAGCAGTACTTC. This translates into CASSTSSTSPYEQYF.

In its sample, this clonotype was seen many times. The junction departs from germline at one end; a sequencing error may be responsible. This chain links TRBV10-3 with TRBJ2-5; 7 bases align to TRBD2. This CDR3 is built from 16 residues. Germline V gene lookup returns CDR1 ENHRY and CDR2 SYGVKD. For the CDR3, the DNA is TGTGCCACCAGTGCCAAGCCCTCTTTCGGGGGGGAGACCCAGTACTTC. Its translation is CATSAKPSFGGETQYF.

This clonotype was detected only a few times. The chain joins TRBV19 to TRBJ1-1; 9 bases agree with TRBD1. The CDR3 covers 16 residues. With V trimmed by 5 bases and J by 2 bases, 9 bases remained unmatched. The germline V gene encodes CDR1 LNHDA and CDR2 SQIVND (reference sequence). CDR3 loop: CASSRRDRVVNTEAFF. The CDR3, as DNA: TGTGCCAGTAGTCGCCGGGACAGGGTGGTAAACACTGAAGCTTTCTTT.

Remarks on this clonotype: This may stem from a read error, because a much larger clone lies one nucleotide away. V is TRBV11-3 and J is TRBJ2-1; 8 bases align to TRBD2. V dropped 3 bases and J dropped 5; count of bases not matched to a gene: 6. Germline assignment: CDR1 SGHNT and CDR2 YENEEA. This CDR3 comprises 15 residues. CDR3 in DNA: TGTGCCAGCAGCTTCGGGGGGGGGAGCCACAATGAGCAGTTCTTC. Residues: CASSFGGGSHNEQFF.

In this sample, this clonotype turned up a few times. The rearrangement joins TRBV7-2 to TRBJ2-5; TRBD2 aligns across 11 bases. V gave up 5 bases and J gave up 3 bases; unmatched junction bases: 11. CDR3 length: 17 residues. CDR1 is SGHTA, CDR2 FQGNSA, per germline. The CDR3, as DNA: TGTGCCAGCAGCCGTAGACTAGCGGGAACGCTAGAAGAGACCCAGTACTTC. Translating gives CASSRRLAGTLEETQYF.

With respect to this clonotype: Being one base from a much bigger clone, this may be a read error. The V call is TRBV28, the J call TRBJ2-5, with 9 bases fitting TRBD1. The germline V gene has CDR1 MDHEN and CDR2 SYDVKM. The CDR3 runs to 11 residues. CDR3 nucleotides: TGTGCCTGCAGCACTGGACAGGGGAACTACTTC. Translated: CACSTGQGNYF.

Comment on this clonotype: At one of its ends the junction is not consistent with the germline gene, which may arise from a read error. This chain's CDR3 is CASSYSGGTTSLISYNEQFF. DNA of the CDR3: TGTGCCAGCAGTTACTCGGGAGGGACTACGTCTCTAATCTCCTACAATGAGCAGTTCTTC. This sequence joins TRBV6-4 and TRBJ2-1; 8 nucleotides agree with TRBD2. CDR1 is MRHNA, CDR2 SNTAGT, per germline. The CDR3 has 20 amino acids.

This clonotype came up many times. This rearrangement joins TRBV19 to TRBJ1-2; D not resolved. The germline gives CDR1 LNHDA, CDR2 SQIVND (reference sequence). Between the trimmed V and J ends, which lost 5 bases and 4 bases, there was a span of 14 bases. There are 14 residues in the CDR3. The CDR3 DNA follows: TGTGCCAGTAGTCTACAACCGGGAGCCTATGGCTACACCTTC. Translated: CASSLQPGAYGYTF.

This clonotype was counted ten times or more. The chain uses TRBV15 and TRBJ2-2, with 7 bases lining up with TRBD1. The CDR3 loop spans 16 amino acids. In germline, CDR1 is LNHNV, CDR2 YYDKDF (reference sequence). V lost 5 bases, J lost 5 bases, and 11 bases stayed unmatched. The CDR3 nucleotides read TGTGCCACCAGCGGGGGAAGGGGGCGGAGGACCGGGGAGCTGTTTTTT. It is translated as CATSGGRGRRTGELFF.

This clonotype turned up a few times. This sequence may be a read error, since a much larger clone differs from it by one base. This chain joins TRBV15 and TRBJ1-5, with 7 bases that match TRBD1. Germline assignment: CDR1 LNHNV and CDR2 YYDKDF (reference sequence). CDR3 length: 14 amino acids. The CDR3 reads CTTSGGGAVQPQHF. Here the CDR3 DNA reads TGTACCACCAGTGGAGGGGGCGCAGTTCAGCCCCAGCATTTT.

This clonotype occurred many times. The CDR3 sequence is CASSTRLAGGLDEQFF. In DNA form, the CDR3 reads TGTGCCAGCAGCACCCGACTAGCGGGAGGTCTAGATGAGCAGTTCTTC. The rearrangement links TRBV7-2 to TRBJ2-1; TRBD2 aligns across 13 bases. Germline lookup yields CDR1 SGHTA and CDR2 FQGNSA. V lost 5 bases to trimming and J lost 8 bases; unmatched junction nucleotides: 9. The length of the CDR3 is 16 residues.

The chain couples TRBV19 to TRBJ1-2; 7 nucleotides match TRBD1. V shed 4 bases and J 5 bases; nucleotides not matched to a gene: 10. Germline V gene lookup returns CDR1 LNHDA and CDR2 SQIVND (reference sequence). The CDR3 runs to 15 residues. Here the CDR3 DNA reads TGTGCCAGTAGTACGACAGGGTACGCGGCATATGGCTACACCTTC. Its translation is CASSTTGYAAYGYTF.

This clonotype appeared many times. The CDR3 loop reads CAWFGYKNTEAFF. The DNA of the CDR3 is TGTGCCTGGTTTGGGTACAAGAACACTGAAGCTTTCTTT. The chain employs TRBV30 and TRBJ1-1; unclear D gene. This CDR3 spans 13 amino acids. Germline CDR1 GTSNPN, CDR2 SVGIG (reference sequence). Between the trimmed V and J ends, which lost 5 bases and 1 base, there was a span of 11 bases.

This clonotype has a count of ten or more. This chain links TRBV7-9 with TRBJ2-1, with 10 bases lining up with TRBD2. CDR1 SEHNR and CDR2 FQNEAQ come from the germline V gene (reference sequence). The junction had 9 bases not matched to a gene; V was cut back by 4 bases and J by 3 bases. This CDR3 spans 17 amino acids. The CDR3 loop reads CASSSPTKREGYNEQFF. DNA for the CDR3: TGTGCCAGCAGCTCGCCGACCAAGCGGGAGGGCTACAATGAGCAGTTCTTC.